The T cell receptor beta chain described here comes from a study of T cell repertoires in cytomegalovirus infection. Study at large: Public TCR beta signatures were indicative of both CMV infection and a matching HLA type.

The CDR3 is 17 residues long. Germline-derived CDR1 and CDR2 are MDHEN and SYDVKM. Trimming left V 4 bases short and J 4 bases short, with 23 bases between. TCRdb reprocessed the reads via MiXCR and lists one record per CDR3 protein. The repertoire holds approximately 630,000 distinct CDR3 sequences, with less than 25% as singletons. The study's findings and limits: HLA-C-restricted CMV clonotypes gave the most frequent clonotype in two of eight donors. Of the TCR beta families, the public ones yielded a cumulative frequency that identified carriers of CMV plus the relevant HLA.

As for this clonotype: Its antigen is still unknown.

This chain links TRBV28 with TRBJ2-7, with D possibly TRBD2 on 5 matching bases. This receptor was identified in a human donor in good health (CMV status not recorded). Some clones in this sample may be carry-over from other donors' samples. Sequencing was done on a sample of CD8+ T cells from PBMCs. CDR3 nucleotides: TGTGCCAGCAGTTCTCGTGGACTGACCCTACCAAATTACGAGCAGTACGTC. This gives the protein CASSSRGLTLPNYEQYV.